This TCR beta chain stems from a study of blood T cell repertoires in COVID-19. The protocol was immunoSEQ multiplex PCR, while the TCRdb copy is restricted to in-frame clones and leaves out a portion. The profile shows 250,000 to 350,000 clones, approximately 89% of them singletons. The CDR3 runs 16 residues. V shed 4 bases, J shed 10 bases, and the junction held 13 bases outside the gene matches. Germline V gene sequence: CDR1 SEHNR, CDR2 FQNEAQ (reference sequence). This sequence joins TRBV7-9 and TRBJ1-6; 7 bases map to TRBD1. The material sequenced was peripheral blood. The clonotype comes from a woman in her sixties with acute or convalescent COVID-19. The CDR3 coding sequence is TGTGCCAGCAGCTCCCCAGAGGCAGGGGGAGGCTCACCCCTCCACTTT. Translation: CASSSPEAGGGSPLHF.